This TCR beta chain derives from a study of control samples from healthy donors and cancer patients. Profiled with immunoSEQ multiplex PCR; TCRdb holds only in-frame clones, not every one. The table lists some 74,000 clones, around nine tenths of them singletons. The sequencing sample was made of blood. The TCR comes from a woman aged 45-59 years in good health.

CDR3 sequence reads: CAISESAGNGYTF. The DNA for the CDR3 is TGTGCCATCAGTGAGAGCGCGGGTAATGGCTACACCTTC. The V call is TRBV10-3, the J call TRBJ1-2; D is uncertain. The V end lost 2 bases, the J end lost 6 bases, and 10 bases lay between the germline ends. The CDR3 runs 13 residues. The germline CDR1 and CDR2 sequences are ENHRY and SYGVKD.